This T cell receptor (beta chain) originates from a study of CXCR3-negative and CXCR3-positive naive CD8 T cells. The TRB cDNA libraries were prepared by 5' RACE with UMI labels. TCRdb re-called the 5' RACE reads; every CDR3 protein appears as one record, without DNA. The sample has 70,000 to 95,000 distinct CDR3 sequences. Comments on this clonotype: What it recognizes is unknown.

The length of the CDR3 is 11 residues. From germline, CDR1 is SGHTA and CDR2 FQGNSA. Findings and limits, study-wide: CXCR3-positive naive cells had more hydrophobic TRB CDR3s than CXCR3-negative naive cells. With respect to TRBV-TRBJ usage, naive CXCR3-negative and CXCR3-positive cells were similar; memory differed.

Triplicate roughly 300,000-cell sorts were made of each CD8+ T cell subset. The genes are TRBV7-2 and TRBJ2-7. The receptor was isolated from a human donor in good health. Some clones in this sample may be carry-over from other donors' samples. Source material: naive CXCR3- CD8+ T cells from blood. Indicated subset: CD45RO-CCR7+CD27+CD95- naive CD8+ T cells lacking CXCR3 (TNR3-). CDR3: CASSLAPEQYF.